The rows below give T cell receptor beta chains drawn from one sample of a study of shared clonotypes between healthy human individuals. TCRdb keeps only in-frame clones here, not all; method: immunoSEQ multiplex PCR. The sample includes more than 2 million clones, 85% to 95% of them seen just once. The sample taken for sequencing was naive CD8+ T cells sorted from blood. Receptors originate from a man aged 18-30 years in good health. Each CDR3 is given with its conserved first and last residue. The order of the fields is clone size, V gene, J gene, D gene, CDR3 protein, CDR3 DNA. D genes are given only for firm matches. A row's size may be missing; if present it is once, few, many or a size class.

abundance: NA; v_gene: TRBV27; j_gene: TRBJ2-1; d_gene: TRBD2; CDR3aa: CASSRGGGNNEQFF; CDR3nt: TGTGCCAGCAGCCGAGGCGGGGGGAACAATGAGCAGTTCTTC
abundance: once; v_gene: TRBV13; j_gene: TRBJ2-4; d_gene: NA; CDR3aa: CASSLGGPLAKNIQYF; CDR3nt: TGTGCCAGCAGCTTAGGGGGCCCGCTAGCCAAAAACATTCAGTACTTC
abundance: few; v_gene: TRBV4-3; j_gene: TRBJ2-7; d_gene: TRBD2; CDR3aa: CASSQDILAGVYEQYF; CDR3nt: TGCGCCAGCAGCCAAGATATACTAGCGGGAGTCTACGAGCAGTACTTC
abundance: NA; v_gene: TRBV9; j_gene: TRBJ2-7; d_gene: TRBD2; CDR3aa: CASSARDYSYEQYF; CDR3nt: TGTGCCAGCAGCGCCCGGGACTACTCCTACGAGCAGTACTTC
abundance: NA; v_gene: TRBV27; j_gene: TRBJ1-6; d_gene: NA; CDR3aa: CASSSPGSGNSPLHF; CDR3nt: TGTGCCAGCAGTTCCCCCGGGAGCGGTAATTCACCCCTCCACTTT
abundance: NA; v_gene: TRBV5-1; j_gene: TRBJ2-7; d_gene: NA; CDR3aa: CASSLGGTSTYEQYF; CDR3nt: TGCGCCAGCAGCTTGGGAGGGACATCTACCTACGAGCAGTACTTC
abundance: NA; v_gene: TRBV6-5; j_gene: TRBJ2-4; d_gene: TRBD1; CDR3aa: CASSSLPTGGQYF; CDR3nt: TGTGCCAGCAGTTCCCTCCCGACAGGGGGACAGTACTTC
abundance: NA; v_gene: TRBV19; j_gene: TRBJ2-3; d_gene: NA; CDR3aa: CASSTLTGTDTQYF; CDR3nt: TGTGCCAGTAGTACTTTGACTGGCACAGATACGCAGTATTTT
abundance: NA; v_gene: TRBV4-1; j_gene: TRBJ2-1; d_gene: TRBD2; CDR3aa: CASSHPSGGGYNEQFF; CDR3nt: TGCGCCAGCAGCCACCCGAGCGGGGGGGGATACAATGAGCAGTTCTTC
abundance: NA; v_gene: TRBV30; j_gene: TRBJ2-1; d_gene: NA; CDR3aa: CAWSVQVVFQFF; CDR3nt: TGTGCCTGGAGTGTACAGGTGGTCTTCCAGTTCTTC
abundance: NA; v_gene: TRBV11-2; j_gene: TRBJ2-1; d_gene: NA; CDR3aa: CASSLALTGDEQFF; CDR3nt: TGTGCCAGCAGCTTAGCCCTAACAGGAGATGAGCAGTTCTTC
abundance: NA; v_gene: TRBV30; j_gene: TRBJ2-5; d_gene: NA; CDR3aa: CAWSVGSIETQYF; CDR3nt: TGTGCCTGGAGTGTCGGCTCAATAGAGACCCAGTACTTC
abundance: NA; v_gene: TRBV4-1; j_gene: TRBJ1-4; d_gene: NA; CDR3aa: CASSQDGPATNEKLFF; CDR3nt: TGCGCCAGCAGCCAAGACGGCCCTGCAACTAATGAAAAACTGTTTTTT
abundance: NA; v_gene: TRBV6-1; j_gene: TRBJ1-5; d_gene: NA; CDR3aa: CASSELRGNSNQPQHF; CDR3nt: TGTGCCAGCAGTGAACTCAGGGGTAATAGCAATCAGCCCCAGCATTTT
abundance: NA; v_gene: TRBV6-6; j_gene: TRBJ2-3; d_gene: NA; CDR3aa: CASSWGTDTQYF; CDR3nt: TGTGCCAGCAGTTGGGGCACAGATACGCAGTATTTT
abundance: NA; v_gene: TRBV7-9; j_gene: TRBJ1-2; d_gene: NA; CDR3aa: CASSGGRGHGYTF; CDR3nt: TGTGCCAGCAGCGGCGGCAGGGGCCATGGCTACACCTTC
abundance: NA; v_gene: TRBV7-2; j_gene: TRBJ2-2; d_gene: NA; CDR3aa: CASSLAGSAGELFF; CDR3nt: TGTGCCAGCAGCTTAGCTGGGTCCGCCGGGGAGCTGTTTTTT
abundance: NA; v_gene: TRBV30; j_gene: TRBJ1-5; d_gene: TRBD1; CDR3aa: CAWGRGLEGPQHF; CDR3nt: TGTGCCTGGGGAAGGGGGCTCGAGGGGCCCCAGCATTTT
abundance: NA; v_gene: TRBV12-1; j_gene: TRBJ1-4; d_gene: NA; CDR3aa: CASSLGSGVEKLFF; CDR3nt: TGTGCCAGCAGCTTAGGATCCGGGGTAGAAAAACTGTTTTTT
abundance: NA; v_gene: TRBV30; j_gene: TRBJ2-5; d_gene: NA; CDR3aa: CAWSLGQIETQYF; CDR3nt: TGTGCCTGGAGTTTAGGGCAGATAGAGACCCAGTACTTC
abundance: few; v_gene: TRBV5-1; j_gene: TRBJ2-7; d_gene: NA; CDR3aa: CASSFGVAYEQYF; CDR3nt: TGCGCCAGCAGCTTTGGCGTAGCCTACGAGCAGTACTTC
abundance: NA; v_gene: TRBV5-1; j_gene: TRBJ1-6; d_gene: NA; CDR3aa: CASSLVQGNLNSPLHF; CDR3nt: TGCGCCAGCAGCTTGGTGCAGGGTAATTTGAATTCACCCCTCCACTTT
abundance: NA; v_gene: TRBV6-1; j_gene: TRBJ2-7; d_gene: TRBD1; CDR3aa: CASSEARTGSYEQYF; CDR3nt: TGTGCCAGCAGTGAAGCTCGGACAGGGAGTTACGAGCAGTACTTC
abundance: NA; v_gene: TRBV6-1; j_gene: TRBJ2-7; d_gene: TRBD2; CDR3aa: CASAMWGGEQYF; CDR3nt: TGTGCCAGCGCCATGTGGGGGGGCGAGCAGTACTTC
abundance: NA; v_gene: TRBV2; j_gene: TRBJ2-7; d_gene: NA; CDR3aa: CASSEALVIYEQYF; CDR3nt: TGTGCCAGCAGTGAGGCGCTAGTCATTTACGAGCAGTACTTC
abundance: NA; v_gene: TRBV15; j_gene: TRBJ2-7; d_gene: TRBD2; CDR3aa: CATSRDPSGDEQYF; CDR3nt: TGTGCCACCAGCAGAGATCCTAGCGGGGACGAGCAGTACTTC
abundance: NA; v_gene: TRBV6-1; j_gene: TRBJ1-5; d_gene: NA; CDR3aa: CASSEAWQNSNQPQHF; CDR3nt: TGTGCCAGCAGTGAAGCTTGGCAAAATAGCAATCAGCCCCAGCATTTT
abundance: once; v_gene: TRBV28; j_gene: TRBJ2-7; d_gene: NA; CDR3aa: CASSDLWEQYF; CDR3nt: TGTGCCAGCAGCGACCTGTGGGAGCAGTACTTC
abundance: NA; v_gene: TRBV30; j_gene: TRBJ2-3; d_gene: NA; CDR3aa: CAWSVGGTDTQYF; CDR3nt: TGTGCCTGGAGTGTGGGGGGCACAGATACGCAGTATTTT
abundance: NA; v_gene: TRBV30; j_gene: TRBJ2-2; d_gene: TRBD1; CDR3aa: CAWSVTGAPGELFF; CDR3nt: TGTGCCTGGAGCGTTACAGGGGCCCCCGGGGAGCTGTTTTTT
abundance: NA; v_gene: TRBV7-7; j_gene: TRBJ2-1; d_gene: NA; CDR3aa: CASSLSSLGDEQFF; CDR3nt: TGTGCTAGCAGCTTATCCTCTCTAGGTGATGAGCAGTTCTTC
abundance: NA; v_gene: TRBV4-1; j_gene: TRBJ1-2; d_gene: NA; CDR3aa: CASSQRNRDDYGYTF; CDR3nt: TGCGCCAGCAGCCAACGTAACAGGGACGACTATGGCTACACCTTC
abundance: NA; v_gene: TRBV18; j_gene: TRBJ2-7; d_gene: NA; CDR3aa: CASSPDGYSYEQYF; CDR3nt: TGTGCCAGCTCACCTGACGGCTACTCCTACGAGCAGTACTTC
abundance: NA; v_gene: TRBV9; j_gene: TRBJ2-5; d_gene: TRBD1; CDR3aa: CASSLTGNQETQYF; CDR3nt: TGTGCCAGCAGTTTGACAGGGAACCAAGAGACCCAGTACTTC
abundance: NA; v_gene: TRBV2; j_gene: TRBJ2-5; d_gene: TRBD2; CDR3aa: CASTPGRGGLQETQYF; CDR3nt: TGTGCCAGCACTCCCGGGCGGGGGGGCCTCCAAGAGACCCAGTACTTC
abundance: NA; v_gene: TRBV28; j_gene: TRBJ2-5; d_gene: TRBD1; CDR3aa: CASSSTGGETQYF; CDR3nt: TGTGCCAGCAGTTCGACAGGGGGAGAGACCCAGTACTTC
abundance: NA; v_gene: TRBV9; j_gene: TRBJ2-7; d_gene: TRBD2; CDR3aa: CASSEGLAGEGPYEQYF; CDR3nt: TGTGCCAGCAGCGAAGGGCTAGCGGGAGAAGGACCCTACGAGCAGTACTTC
abundance: NA; v_gene: TRBV4-1; j_gene: TRBJ2-7; d_gene: NA; CDR3aa: CASSQGLASSEQYF; CDR3nt: TGCGCCAGCAGCCAAGGGCTAGCCTCCAGCGAGCAGTACTTC
abundance: NA; v_gene: TRBV30; j_gene: TRBJ2-1; d_gene: NA; CDR3aa: CAAGGDYNEQFF; CDR3nt: TGTGCCGCAGGGGGGGACTACAATGAGCAGTTCTTC
abundance: NA; v_gene: TRBV6-5; j_gene: TRBJ2-1; d_gene: NA; CDR3aa: CASSQGVSPYNEQFF; CDR3nt: TGTGCCAGCAGTCAAGGGGTGTCCCCCTACAATGAGCAGTTCTTC
abundance: NA; v_gene: TRBV5-8; j_gene: TRBJ2-7; d_gene: NA; CDR3aa: CASSIPGEHYEQYF; CDR3nt: TGTGCCAGCAGCATTCCGGGTGAACACTACGAGCAGTACTTC
abundance: NA; v_gene: TRBV4-1; j_gene: TRBJ2-5; d_gene: NA; CDR3aa: CASSQDTQLPQETQYF; CDR3nt: TGCGCCAGCAGCCAAGATACCCAGCTACCCCAAGAGACCCAGTACTTC
abundance: NA; v_gene: TRBV4-3; j_gene: TRBJ1-1; d_gene: NA; CDR3aa: CASSQGTGPTFF; CDR3nt: TGCGCCAGCAGCCAGGGTACGGGTCCCACTTTCTTT
abundance: NA; v_gene: TRBV4-2; j_gene: TRBJ2-7; d_gene: TRBD1; CDR3aa: CASSSNRGPYEQYF; CDR3nt: TGTGCCAGCAGCTCCAACAGGGGCCCCTACGAGCAGTACTTC